The clone carrying this TCR beta chain occurred once. The method was immunoSEQ multiplex PCR; TCRdb's version includes in-frame clones alone and lacks a portion of them. The sample has some 100,000 clones, more than 90% seen once; the top ten hold 2.5% to 3.5%. The V and J ends lost 2 bases and 6 bases respectively, with 5 bases between them. The CDR3 length is 12 residues. The germline V gene has CDR1 MNHGY and CDR2 SVAAGI. Each and every patient relapsed after autologous stem cell transplantation, and patients got differing brentuximab vedotin exposure. This sample was included in a study of PD-1 blockade in classical Hodgkin lymphoma.

The starting material was peripheral blood mononuclear cells (PBMCs), obtained at baseline. The sequence was obtained from a human donor with classical Hodgkin lymphoma. The J gene is TRBJ1-3, the V gene TRBV6-9; no firm D call. The CDR3 here is CASSYPENTIYF. The CDR3 nucleotides read TGTGCCAGCAGTTATCCCGAAAACACCATATATTTT.